This paragraph reports one T cell receptor beta chain. The antigen it recognizes is unknown. Base qualities are missing; no much larger clone stands one base away. V lost 1 base and J lost 6 bases, and the count of bases not matched to a germline gene is 6. The CDR3 goes from the cysteine to the phenylalanine over 15 residues. Only CDR3 DNA is held: 45 bases, read in frame from base 1. According to the germline V gene (reference sequence), CDR1 reads GTSNPN and CDR2 reads SVGIG. This record belongs to a study of blood T cell repertoires in COVID-19 (dated by TCRdb to about 2020). Some background on the complete study: Samples covering the acute and convalescent phases of COVID-19 were provided by collaborators in the United States, Italy and Spain. The prospective study material was composed of cDNA or gDNA derived from T cells, B-cell-depleted T cells, or PBMCs. The dataset comprised deeply sampled blood TCRbeta repertoires from subjects exposed to, actively infected with, or recovered from COVID-19. The repertoires were released in a freely available public database intended as a resource for research on the immune response to SARS-CoV-2. Samples were obtained from the ongoing ImmuneRACE study (first 160 participants) and from roughly 1,300 subjects provided by 6 global collaborators. Sample metadata almost always included a de-identified subject ID, COVID-19 status, age in years and sex. HLA class I and class II types, where available, came from metadata supplied by the sample provider rather than from assay-based typing. The full study reports these points: The amount of clinical and demographic metadata varied by source and participant and was provided uncurated.

The immunoSEQ Assay, a bias-controlled multiplex PCR, was used to amplify TCRbeta CDR3 regions from genomic DNA. Per the authors' processing: The number of nucleated cells in each sample was estimated by amplification of reference gene primers within the assay. To quantify the absolute abundance of each unique TCRbeta CDR3 rearrangement, sequence reads were collapsed and filtered. For each sample, productive Simpson clonality was calculated as the square root of Simpson's diversity index across productive rearrangements. As stored in TCRdb, this immuneACCESS dataset retains in-frame rearrangements with V and J assigned. A fraction of the clones does not appear; measured against another copy, unresolved V genes explain less than half of the discrepancy, and the remainder lacks a known reason. Clonal size and the V and J genes are those of that table, whereas D and trimming came from the DNA. The sample contains 350,000 to 400,000 clones, 89% of them found a single time. The ten top clones hold approximately 1.5% of the sample.

Participants in the prospective study were enrolled through a virtual design, were aged about 18 to 100 years, and lived in some 24 United States geographic areas. In the prospective study, participants were assigned to cohorts based on the clinical history participants reported in a screening survey and a study questionnaire. For ImmuneRACE Cohort 3, a participant was defined as recovered based on two consecutive negative NP/OP PCR tests, clearance by a healthcare professional, or resolution of symptoms. Each participant in the prospective study had whole blood, serum and a nasopharyngeal or oropharyngeal swab collected by mobile phlebotomists. Additional blood draws and questionnaires over a 2-month period could optionally be provided by prospective study participants. Before DNA extraction, blood samples from the prospective study were shipped at room temperature or frozen.

The sample comprised PBMCs or T cells enriched from blood (not recorded which). The V and J segments used are TRBV30 and TRBJ2-2; the central 9 bases match TRBD1. The TCR sequence derives from a woman aged 25 to 45 who had recovered from COVID-19. The bases read TGTGCCTGGAGTGAGGGGACAGGGCTAGCCGGGGAGCTGTTTTTT. This translates into CAWSEGTGLAGELFF.